This TCR beta chain was documented in a study of blood T cell repertoires in COVID-19. Study in general: Sources were T cells, B-cell-depleted T cells, or PBMCs; the material itself was cDNA or gDNA.

The V gene end was trimmed by 1 base and the J gene end by 6 bases; junction bases not matched to a gene: 7. CDR3 length: 15 residues. In germline, CDR1 is SGHRS, CDR2 YFSETQ. Measured with immunoSEQ multiplex PCR; TCRdb has only the in-frame clones, and not every one. This sample carries 65,000 to 90,000 clones, roughly 88% of them seen once, and the ten largest clones take approximately 5.5%. Material for sequencing was peripheral blood. The sequence was collected from a human donor in a cohort sampled during active COVID-19. The chain recombines TRBV5-1 with TRBJ2-1, with 7 bases identical to TRBD2. The CDR3 here is CASSLSAGGFNEQFF. The CDR3 coding sequence is TGCGCCAGCAGCTTGTCGGCCGGGGGGTTCAATGAGCAGTTCTTC.